This TCR beta chain was captured in a study of blood T cell repertoires in COVID-19. TCRdb's table, derived via immunoSEQ multiplex PCR, lists solely in-frame clones and lacks some. Among just over 50,000 clones, just over 85% were seen once, and the ten largest hold 14%. What was sequenced was peripheral blood. The TCR comes from a man in his 70s with acute or convalescent COVID-19.

The CDR3: CASRTSGTYEQYF. CDR3 bases: TGTGCCAGCAGAACTAGCGGAACCTACGAGCAGTACTTC. The chain recombines TRBV5-5 with TRBJ2-7; 8 bases line up with TRBD2. V dropped 5 bases and J dropped 2; count of bases not matched to a gene: 3. CDR1 and CDR2 from the germline V gene are SGHKS and YYEKEE (reference sequence). This CDR3 has 13 amino acids. Looking up the rest from reference TRBV5-5 and TRBJ2-7 gives the full variable domain: DAGVTQSPTHLIKTRGQQVTLRCSPISGHKSVSWYQQVLGQGPQFIFQYYEKEERGRGNFPDRFSARQFPNYSSELNVNALLLGDSALYLCASRTSGTYEQYFGPGTRLTVT.